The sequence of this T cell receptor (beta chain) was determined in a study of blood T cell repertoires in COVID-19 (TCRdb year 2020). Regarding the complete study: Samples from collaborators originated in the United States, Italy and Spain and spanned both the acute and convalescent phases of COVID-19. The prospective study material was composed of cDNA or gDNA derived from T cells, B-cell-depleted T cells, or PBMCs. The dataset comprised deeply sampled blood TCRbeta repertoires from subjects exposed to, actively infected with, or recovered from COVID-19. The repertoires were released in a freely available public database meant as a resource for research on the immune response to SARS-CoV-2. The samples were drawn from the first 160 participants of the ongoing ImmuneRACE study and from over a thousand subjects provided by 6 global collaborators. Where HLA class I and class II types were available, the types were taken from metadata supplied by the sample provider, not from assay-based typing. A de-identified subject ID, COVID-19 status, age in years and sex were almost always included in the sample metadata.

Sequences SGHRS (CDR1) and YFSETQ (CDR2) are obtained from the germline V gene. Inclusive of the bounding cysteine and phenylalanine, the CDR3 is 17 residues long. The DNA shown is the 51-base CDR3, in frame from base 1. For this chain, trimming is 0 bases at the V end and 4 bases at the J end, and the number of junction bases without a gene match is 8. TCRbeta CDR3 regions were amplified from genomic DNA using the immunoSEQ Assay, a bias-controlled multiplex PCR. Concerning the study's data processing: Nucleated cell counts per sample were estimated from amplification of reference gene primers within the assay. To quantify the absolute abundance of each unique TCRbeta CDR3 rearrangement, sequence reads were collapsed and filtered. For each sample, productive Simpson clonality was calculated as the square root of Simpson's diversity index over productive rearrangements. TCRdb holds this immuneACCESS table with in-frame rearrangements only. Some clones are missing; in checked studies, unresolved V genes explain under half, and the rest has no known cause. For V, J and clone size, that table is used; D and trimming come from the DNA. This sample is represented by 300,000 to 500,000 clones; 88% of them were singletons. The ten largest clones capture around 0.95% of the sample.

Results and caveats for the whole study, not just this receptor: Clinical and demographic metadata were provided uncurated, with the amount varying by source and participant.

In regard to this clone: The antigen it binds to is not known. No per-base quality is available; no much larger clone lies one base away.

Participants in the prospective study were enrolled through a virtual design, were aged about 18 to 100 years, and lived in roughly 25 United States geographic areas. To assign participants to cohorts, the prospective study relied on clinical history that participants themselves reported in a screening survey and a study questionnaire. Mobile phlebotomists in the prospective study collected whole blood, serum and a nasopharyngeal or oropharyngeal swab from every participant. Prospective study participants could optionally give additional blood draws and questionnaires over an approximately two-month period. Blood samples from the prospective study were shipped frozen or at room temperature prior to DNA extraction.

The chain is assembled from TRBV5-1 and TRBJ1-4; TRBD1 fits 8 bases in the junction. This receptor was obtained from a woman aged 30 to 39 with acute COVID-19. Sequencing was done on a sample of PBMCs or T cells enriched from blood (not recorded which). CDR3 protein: CASSLVFAGQGNEKLFF. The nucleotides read TGCGCCAGCAGCTTGGTGTTTGCCGGACAGGGTAATGAAAAACTGTTTTTT.